These 10 T cell receptor beta chains were sequenced from one sample in a study of cytomegalovirus exposure and HLA in healthy donors. Data came from immunoSEQ multiplex PCR; TCRdb stores just in-frame clones and leaves some out. The sample lists 260,000 or so clones; approximately 87% were seen once. Sequences were obtained from PBMCs. The receptor source for this set is a man younger than 30 in good health and CMV-seronegative.

This chain connects TRBV18 to TRBJ1-6; D may be TRBD1 (5 bases). The CDR3 has 14 amino acids. Germline V gene sequence: CDR1 KGHSH, CDR2 LQKENI. Between the trimmed V and J ends, which lost 3 bases and 13 bases, there was a span of 16 bases. The CDR3 region is CASSPGQDFGPLHF. CDR3 in DNA: TGTGCCAGCTCACCGGGGCAGGATTTTGGTCCCCTCCACTTT.

V gene TRBV5-1 combines with J gene TRBJ1-4; possible D gene TRBD1, 6 bases. This CDR3 is built from 14 residues. The germline CDR1 and CDR2 sequences are SGHRS and YFSETQ. V was shortened by 4 bases and J by 3 bases, with 10 bases between the two germline ends. The CDR3 region is CASSPDRPNEKLFF. The CDR3 bases are TGCGCCAGCAGCCCGGACAGACCTAATGAAAAACTGTTTTTT.

This rearrangement joins TRBV28 to TRBJ1-2; TRBD1 matches 7 bases. The CDR3 sequence is 13 residues long. The ends lost 5 bases at V and 8 bases at J; junction bases unmatched: 8. Per the germline V gene, CDR1 is MDHEN and CDR2 is SYDVKM. CDR3: CASSLNRGDGYTF. DNA of the CDR3: TGTGCCAGCAGTCTGAACAGGGGAGACGGCTACACCTTC.

This chain joins TRBV28 and TRBJ1-2, with TRBD1 as a possible D gene (5 bases). Germline CDR1 is MDHEN and CDR2 is SYDVKM. This CDR3 is 12 amino acids long. Trimming cost V 3 bases and J 8 bases, with 10 bases left between them. The CDR3 loop reads CASSFGGEGYTF. CDR3 DNA: TGTGCCAGCAGTTTTGGGGGGGAGGGCTACACCTTC.

The CDR3 is CASSEGQGGYGYTF. CDR3 nucleotides: TGTGCCAGCAGTGAAGGACAGGGGGGCTATGGCTACACCTTC. The genes are TRBV6-1 and TRBJ1-2; 9 bases align to TRBD1. Germline values: CDR1 MNHNS, CDR2 SASEGT. The CDR3 runs 14 residues. The J segment lost 4 bases and the V segment lost 1 base, leaving 1 base of the junction unmatched.

V and J are TRBV10-3 and TRBJ2-4; 8 bases line up with TRBD2. J gave up 10 bases and V 0 bases, and 5 bases lay outside the gene matches. The germline CDR1 and CDR2 sequences are ENHRY and SYGVKD. There are 14 residues in the CDR3. In DNA, the CDR3 is TGTGCCATCAGTGAGTCTACGCGGGGGGAGATTCAGTACTTC. The encoded protein is CAISESTRGEIQYF.

This chain joins TRBV4-3 and TRBJ2-7, with D unresolved. V lost 0 bases and J lost 3, with 9 bases in between. CDR3 length: 14 amino acids. Germline-derived CDR1 and CDR2 are LGHNA and YSLEER. CDR3 region: CASSQDRDLYEQYF. The DNA of the CDR3 is TGCGCCAGCAGCCAAGATCGAGATCTCTACGAGCAGTACTTC.

The rearrangement uses TRBV18 and TRBJ1-4; tentative D call: TRBD1 (5 bases). In germline, CDR1 is KGHSH, CDR2 LQKENI. Trimming took off 5 bases at V and 2 bases at J, with 9 bases between the two ends. The CDR3 spans 14 residues. The DNA for the CDR3 is TGTGCCAGCTCAGAAGGGGCGACTAATGAAAAACTGTTTTTT. Protein: CASSEGATNEKLFF.

The V and J genes are TRBV5-1 and TRBJ2-1; 14 bases align to TRBD2. The V gene end was trimmed by 3 bases and the J gene end by 7 bases; junction bases not matched to a gene: 6. The length of the CDR3 is 16 residues. Germline CDR1 and CDR2: SGHRS and YFSETQ. DNA of the CDR3: TGCGCCAGCAGCTCGACTAGCGGGAGGGTCGGGAATGAGCAGTTCTTC. Translated: CASSSTSGRVGNEQFF.

The rearrangement links TRBV11-2 to TRBJ2-1; D call uncertain. The CDR3 runs 12 residues. The V gene lost 3 bases and the J gene lost 10 bases, with 10 bases spanning the gap. CDR1 and CDR2 (germline): SGHAT, FQNNGV. CDR3 in amino acids: CASSFSESEQFF. The CDR3 DNA follows: TGTGCCAGCAGCTTCAGCGAATCGGAGCAGTTCTTC.